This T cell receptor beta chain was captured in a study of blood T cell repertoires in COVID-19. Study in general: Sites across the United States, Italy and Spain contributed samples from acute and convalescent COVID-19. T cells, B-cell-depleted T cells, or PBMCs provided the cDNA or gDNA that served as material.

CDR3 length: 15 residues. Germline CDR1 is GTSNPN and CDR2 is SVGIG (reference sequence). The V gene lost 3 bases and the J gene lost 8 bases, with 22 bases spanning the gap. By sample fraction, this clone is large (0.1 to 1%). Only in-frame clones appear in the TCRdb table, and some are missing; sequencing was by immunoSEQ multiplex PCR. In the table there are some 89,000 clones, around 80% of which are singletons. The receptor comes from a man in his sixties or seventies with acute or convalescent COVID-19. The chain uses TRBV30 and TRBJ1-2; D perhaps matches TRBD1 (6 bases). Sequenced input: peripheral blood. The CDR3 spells CAWRAPARGEGGYTF. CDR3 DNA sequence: TGTGCCTGGAGGGCTCCGGCCAGGGGAGAAGGAGGCTACACCTTC.